This TCR beta chain was sequenced for a study of cytotoxic CD8 clonotypes in ibrutinib-treated CLL. The V gene end was trimmed by 0 bases and the J gene end by 0 bases; junction bases not matched to a gene: 9. Germline CDR1 reads SGDLS; CDR2 reads YYNGEE. There are 18 residues in the CDR3. Using immunoSEQ multiplex PCR, the repertoire was profiled, and TCRdb retains in-frame clones only, with some absent. The sample contains 270,000 or so clones, roughly 76% of which appear only once. J is TRBJ2-1 and V is TRBV9, with TRBD2 matching 7 bases. The specimen was PBMCs, collected at disease progression, from a patient treated with ibrutinib. This clonotype originated in a human donor with chronic lymphocytic leukemia. The chain's CDR3 is CASSVVGVSGGSYNEQFF. CDR3 nucleotides: TGTGCCAGCAGCGTAGTCGGTGTGTCGGGGGGCTCCTACAATGAGCAGTTCTTC.